The 27 T cell receptor beta chains in this list originate from one sample, sequenced in a study of CD8+ T cells in alopecia areata. Isolated RNA was reverse transcribed into cDNA used as the sequencing template. Profiled with immunoSEQ multiplex PCR; TCRdb holds only in-frame clones, not every one. The sample shows approximately 280,000 clones, about 62% of them seen only once. Indicated treatment: oral pan-JAK inhibitor, 5-10 mg twice daily. The sequencing here drew on CD4+ T cells sorted from blood, taken at week 24, from a patient treated with tofacitinib. All receptors derive from a human donor with alopecia areata.

The DNA for the CDR3 is TGCGCCAGCAGCCAAGCTCGGACAGTTATCTACGAGCAGTACTTC. Translating gives CASSQARTVIYEQYF. The chain joins TRBV4-3 to TRBJ2-7; TRBD1 might be the D (6 bases). V shed 1 base and J shed 3 bases, with 13 bases lying between them. Per the germline V gene, CDR1 is LGHNA and CDR2 is YSLEER. This CDR3 is built from 15 residues.

The rearrangement joins TRBV4-1 to TRBJ2-3; D is unclear. The CDR3 runs to 16 residues. Germline V CDR1 and CDR2: MGHRA, YSYEKL. V lost 1 base, J lost 2 bases, and 13 bases lay in between. For the CDR3, the DNA is TGCGCCAGCAGCCAAGTAAGACTCCTTGCCACAGATACGCAGTATTTT. Amino acids: CASSQVRLLATDTQYF.

V and J are TRBV29-1 and TRBJ1-1, with 7 bases matching TRBD1. V was pared by 4 bases and J by 1 base, with 6 bases of the junction left unmatched. The CDR3 consists of 14 residues. Germline V gene lookup returns CDR1 SQVTM and CDR2 ANQGSEA. In DNA, the CDR3 is TGCAGCGTTGCACCGGACAGGAGGAACACTGAAGCTTTCTTT. This sequence encodes CSVAPDRRNTEAFF. Looking up the rest from reference TRBV29-1 and TRBJ1-1 gives the full variable domain: SAVISQKPSRDICQRGTSLTIQCQVDSQVTMMFWYRQQPGQSLTLIATANQGSEATYESGFVIDKFPISRPNLTFSTLTVSNMSPEDSSIYLCSVAPDRRNTEAFFGQGTRLTVV.

The chain links TRBV7-9 to TRBJ2-1, with TRBD2 identical over 9 bases. Germline loops: CDR1 SEHNR, CDR2 FQNEAQ (reference sequence). V shed 6 bases and J 3 bases; nucleotides not matched to a gene: 3. The CDR3 sequence is 14 residues long. This CDR3 is CASRSGGSYNEQFF. The CDR3 DNA reads TGTGCCAGCAGAAGCGGGGGGAGCTACAATGAGCAGTTCTTC. Together with reference TRBV7-9 and TRBJ2-1, the CDR3 gives the full variable domain: DTGVSQNPRHKITKRGQNVTFRCDPISEHNRLYWYRQTLGQGPEFLTYFQNEAQLEKSRLLSDRFSAERPKGSFSTLEIQRTEQGDSAMYLCASRSGGSYNEQFFGPGTRLTVL.

This clone was counted only a few times. The chain employs TRBV6-5 and TRBJ2-7; D is unclear. Germline CDR1 MNHEY, CDR2 SVGAGI. V was clipped by 5 bases and J by 4 bases, with 9 bases between them. This CDR3 has 12 residues. The DNA of the CDR3 is TGTGCCAGCAGTAGGACCCGGTACGAGCAGTACTTC. It encodes CASSRTRYEQYF.

This chain connects TRBV6-5 to TRBJ1-6; D not resolved. This CDR3 has 14 amino acids. Germline lookup yields CDR1 MNHEY and CDR2 SVGAGI. The V gene lost 7 bases and the J gene lost 5 bases, with 12 bases spanning the gap. CDR3 protein: CASTFYGDNSPLHF. CDR3 DNA sequence: TGTGCCAGCACTTTTTATGGGGATAATTCACCCCTCCACTTT.

The rearrangement joins TRBV5-1 to TRBJ1-1, with TRBD1 as a possible D gene (6 bases). The CDR3 contains 18 residues. From germline, CDR1 is SGHRS and CDR2 YFSETQ. Trimming removed 4 bases at V and 1 base at J, with 23 bases between. The CDR3 DNA reads as TGCGCCAGCAGCATTCGAACCGGGACATCCGCTCCGAACACTGAAGCTTTCTTT. This sequence encodes CASSIRTGTSAPNTEAFF.

The chain has TRBV10-3 and TRBJ1-2; D gene ambiguous. Trimming shortened V by 3 bases and J by 2 bases, and 7 bases separated the two germline ends. There are 13 residues in the CDR3. Looked up from germline, CDR1 is ENHRY and CDR2 is SYGVKD. DNA of the CDR3: TGTGCCATCAGTGAAGACGGGAACTATGGCTACACCTTC. Translated, it gives CAISEDGNYGYTF.

This clone showed up just a few times. The V and J genes are TRBV30 and TRBJ2-1; D is undetermined. The V gene lost 5 bases and the J gene lost 0 bases, with 8 bases spanning the gap. Germline V lookup: CDR1 GTSNPN, CDR2 SVGIG (reference sequence). The CDR3 covers 13 residues. CDR3 loop: CAWAFSSYNEQFF. CDR3 in DNA: TGTGCCTGGGCTTTCAGCTCCTACAATGAGCAGTTCTTC.

V is TRBV30 and J is TRBJ1-2; 7 nucleotides align to TRBD1. Germline CDR1 reads GTSNPN; CDR2 reads SVGIG (reference sequence). The CDR3 loop spans 13 amino acids. V trimming: 2 bases; J trimming: 3 bases; junction bases outside the gene matches: 3. CDR3 protein: CAWSQQGYYGYTF. CDR3 coding DNA: TGTGCCTGGAGTCAACAGGGGTACTATGGCTACACCTTC.

V is TRBV5-1 and J is TRBJ2-1, with D possibly matching TRBD2 (5 bases). The V end lost 0 bases, the J end lost 4 bases, and 14 bases lay between the germline ends. CDR1 and CDR2 from the germline V gene are SGHRS and YFSETQ. The CDR3 loop spans 16 amino acids. The CDR3 protein is CASSLVPGRAYNEQFF. The CDR3 nucleotides are TGCGCCAGCAGCTTGGTTCCGGGAAGGGCATACAATGAGCAGTTCTTC.

The chain couples TRBV30 to TRBJ1-2; D not certain. CDR3 length: 11 residues. The V end was cut by 3 bases, the J end by 0 bases, with 2 bases between. The germline V gene encodes CDR1 GTSNPN and CDR2 SVGIG (reference sequence). The CDR3 DNA follows: TGTGCCTGGAGGGCTAACTATGGCTACACCTTC. Residues: CAWRANYGYTF.

V and J are TRBV7-2 and TRBJ2-7, with TRBD2 matching 9 bases. V dropped 1 base and J dropped 4; count of bases not matched to a gene: 5. The CDR3 consists of 15 residues. Germline V CDR1 and CDR2: SGHTA, FQGNSA. The CDR3 is CASSLGSGGDYEQYF. In nucleotides, the CDR3 is TGTGCCAGCAGCTTAGGTAGCGGGGGCGATTACGAGCAGTACTTC.

This clone was detected a few times. The chain is built from TRBV23-1 and TRBJ2-7; 7 nucleotides align to TRBD1. Being an ORF, TRBV23-1 has a function that is uncertain. The length of the CDR3 is 15 residues. V shed 2 bases and J 3 bases; nucleotides not matched to a gene: 7. CDR3 sequence (DNA): TGCGCCAGCAGTCAAGGGACAGTCAAGCTCTACGAGCAGTACTTC. Protein product: CASSQGTVKLYEQYF.

In DNA form, the CDR3 reads TGCGCCAGCAGCCACTTCCCAGGGCAGGGCCAAGAGACCCAGTACTTC. This sequence encodes CASSHFPGQGQETQYF. The chain couples TRBV4-1 to TRBJ2-5, with D perhaps TRBD1 (5 bases). The germline gives CDR1 MGHRA, CDR2 YSYEKL. The CDR3 contains 16 residues. Trimming took 3 bases from V and 1 from J, leaving 15 bases between them.

V gene TRBV27 combines with J gene TRBJ1-1; D gene uncertain. V lost 1 base, J lost 2 bases, and 11 bases lay in between. The CDR3 spans 15 residues. The germline CDR1 and CDR2 sequences are MNHEY and SMNVEV (reference sequence). The CDR3 DNA reads TGTGCCAGCAGTTTATACGAAAGAGCCAACACTGAAGCTTTCTTT. Its protein is CASSLYERANTEAFF.

Turning to this clone: A much larger clone lies a single base off, so this may be a read error. This CDR3 is also generated by other DNA sequences in the sample. The chain is built from TRBV7-2 and TRBJ2-5; D not resolved. Trimming removed 5 bases from V and 1 base from J, with 2 bases in between. Germline CDR1 reads SGHTA; CDR2 reads FQGNSA. This CDR3 comprises 11 residues. As DNA, the CDR3 is TGTGCCAGCAGCAGCCAAGAGACCCAGTACTTC. Translating gives CASSSQETQYF.

The chain has TRBV29-1 and TRBJ2-1, with 7 bases fitting TRBD1. Trimming cost V 3 bases and J 7 bases; bases outside gene matches: 9. Per germline, CDR1 SQVTM and CDR2 ANQGSEA. This CDR3 contains 14 residues. The CDR3 region has the DNA TGCAGCGTTGAGACTTGGACAGGCTGGAATGAGCAGTTCTTC. It is translated as CSVETWTGWNEQFF.

This clone was counted between two and nine times. In the same sample, other DNA sequences code for this CDR3. The rearrangement links TRBV29-1 to TRBJ1-1, with D unresolved. This CDR3 contains 12 residues. CDR1 SQVTM and CDR2 ANQGSEA come from the germline V gene. V was shortened by 6 bases and J by 0 bases, with 8 bases between the two germline ends. The CDR3 loop reads CSVGGLNTEAFF. CDR3 sequence (DNA): TGCAGCGTGGGAGGGCTGAACACTGAAGCTTTCTTT.

The chain is built from TRBV7-2 and TRBJ1-2, with no clear D. Germline V gene data show CDR1 as SGHTA and CDR2 as FQGNSA. V lost 4 bases, J lost 1 base, and 4 bases lay in between. The CDR3 runs to 12 residues. The DNA for the CDR3 is TGTGCCAGCAGCTCCGATAACTATGGCTACACCTTC. Amino acid sequence: CASSSDNYGYTF.

The rearrangement joins TRBV9 to TRBJ1-6, with D possibly matching TRBD1 (5 bases). V was pared by 0 bases and J by 4 bases, with 8 bases between. The CDR3 length is 15 residues. Germline-derived CDR1 and CDR2 are SGDLS and YYNGEE. The CDR3 bases are TGTGCCAGCAGCGTAGGGTGGGGGTATAATTCACCCCTCCACTTT. Its protein is CASSVGWGYNSPLHF.

The count of this clone is one. The CDR3 spells CASSVAPQETQYF. The DNA of the CDR3 is TGTGCCAGCAGCGTAGCCCCCCAAGAGACCCAGTACTTC. The V call is TRBV9, the J call TRBJ2-5; D call uncertain. This CDR3 is built from 13 residues. Deletions cut 0 bases from V and 1 base from J, with 4 bases between. The V gene's germline CDR1 is SGDLS and CDR2 YYNGEE.

This clone turned up a few times. The chain carries TRBV18 and TRBJ2-7; D gene ambiguous. Germline V gene lookup returns CDR1 KGHSH and CDR2 LQKENI. The CDR3 is 12 residues long. V lost 4 bases to trimming and J lost 3 bases, with 7 bases between them. CDR3 DNA sequence: TGTGCCAGCTCACTGGACCTCTACGAGCAGTACTTC. It is translated as CASSLDLYEQYF.

This sequence joins TRBV28 and TRBJ1-2; D not certain. This CDR3 contains 14 residues. Deletions cut 3 bases from V and 2 bases from J, with 10 bases between. Germline-derived CDR1 and CDR2 are MDHEN and SYDVKM. The chain's CDR3 is CASSLLTVNYGYTF. The CDR3 DNA sequence: TGTGCCAGCAGTTTGTTGACGGTGAACTATGGCTACACCTTC.

The rearrangement joins TRBV18 to TRBJ1-1, with D perhaps TRBD1 (6 bases). Looked up from germline, CDR1 is KGHSH and CDR2 is LQKENI. V was shortened by 5 bases and J by 3 bases, with 13 bases between the two germline ends. The CDR3 has 14 residues. The CDR3 reads CASSSGPGDTEAFF. The DNA of the CDR3 is TGTGCCAGCTCATCCGGTCCAGGGGACACTGAAGCTTTCTTT.

The chain links TRBV29-1 to TRBJ1-1; possibly TRBD1 for D (5 bases). This CDR3 has 12 residues. Germline CDR1 is SQVTM and CDR2 is ANQGSEA. With 3 bases removed from V and 8 bases from J, the gap between germline ends came to 13 bases. The CDR3 nucleotides are TGCAGCGTTGACCAGGGCGGGGTAGAAGCTTTCTTT. Protein: CSVDQGGVEAFF. The full variable domain, rest sourced from reference TRBV29-1 and TRBJ1-1, is SAVISQKPSRDICQRGTSLTIQCQVDSQVTMMFWYRQQPGQSLTLIATANQGSEATYESGFVIDKFPISRPNLTFSTLTVSNMSPEDSSIYLCSVDQGGVEAFFGQGTRLTVV.

This chain uses TRBV30 with TRBJ1-6; unclear D gene. V lost 1 base to trimming and J lost 3 bases, with 10 bases between them. The CDR3 has 15 amino acids. Germline V lookup: CDR1 GTSNPN, CDR2 SVGIG (reference sequence). CDR3 sequence (DNA): TGTGCCTGGAGTGGGGAAAGTCGCTATAATTCACCCCTCCACTTT. This encodes CAWSGESRYNSPLHF. Looking up the rest from reference TRBV30 and TRBJ1-6 gives the full variable domain: SQTIHQWPATLVQPVGSPLSLECTVEGTSNPNLYWYRQAAGRGLQLLFYSVGIGQISSEVPQNLSASRPQDRQFILSSKKLLLSDSGFYLCAWSGESRYNSPLHFGNGTRLTVT.